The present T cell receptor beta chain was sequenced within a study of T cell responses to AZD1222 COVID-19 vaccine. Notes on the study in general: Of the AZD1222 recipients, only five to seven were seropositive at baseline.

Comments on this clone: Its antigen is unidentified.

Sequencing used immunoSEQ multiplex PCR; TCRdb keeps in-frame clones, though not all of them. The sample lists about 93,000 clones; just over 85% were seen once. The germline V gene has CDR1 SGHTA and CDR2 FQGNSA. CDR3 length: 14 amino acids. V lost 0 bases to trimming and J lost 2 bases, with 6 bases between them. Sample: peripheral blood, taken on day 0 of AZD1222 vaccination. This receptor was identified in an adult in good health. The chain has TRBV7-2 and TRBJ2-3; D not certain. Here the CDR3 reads CASSLAPNTDTQYF. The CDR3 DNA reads TGTGCCAGCAGCTTAGCTCCCAACACAGATACGCAGTATTTT.